These 32 T cell receptor beta chains were all obtained from the same sample, sequenced in a study of T cells after yellow fever vaccination. TCRdb analysed the 5' RACE reads with MiXCR anew, one entry per CDR3 protein. The sample yields just over 250,000 distinct CDR3 sequences, 5.2% seen once. The material was CD4+ T cells sorted from PBMCs, obtained on the day of the yellow fever booster vaccination. The receptors derive from a man aged 18 to 35 who received the YFV17D yellow fever vaccine.

The rearrangement links TRBV7-3 to TRBJ1-5; the D is unclear. V shed 7 bases and J shed 4 bases, with 11 bases lying between them. This CDR3 spans 13 amino acids. CDR1 is SGHTA, CDR2 FQGTGA, per germline. The CDR3 sequence is CASNPTGNQPQHF. CDR3 coding DNA: TGTGCCAGCAACCCCACTGGAAATCAGCCCCAGCATTTT.

The chain employs TRBV20-1 and TRBJ1-4, with D possibly TRBD1 on 6 matching bases. CDR3 length: 12 amino acids. CDR1 and CDR2 (germline): DFQATT, SNEGSKA (reference sequence). V was pared by 1 base and J by 6 bases, with 6 bases between. CDR3 residues: CSARGTDEKLFF. CDR3 DNA: TGCAGTGCTAGAGGGACAGATGAAAAACTGTTTTTT.

This clonotype showed up many times. This chain connects TRBV5-5 to TRBJ1-1; TRBD1 might be the D (5 bases). Trimming cost V 1 base and J 1 base, with 14 bases left between them. Germline V gene sequence: CDR1 SGHKS, CDR2 YYEKEE (reference sequence). This CDR3 has 16 amino acids. The chain's CDR3 is CASSLFTGVRNTEAFF. The CDR3 nucleotides are TGTGCCAGCAGCTTGTTTACAGGCGTGCGGAACACTGAAGCTTTCTTT.

The gene calls are TRBV7-2 and TRBJ1-6; D remains ambiguous. V lost 5 bases and J lost 9, with 11 bases in between. CDR3 length: 13 amino acids. Germline loops: CDR1 SGHTA, CDR2 FQGNSA. The chain's CDR3 is CASSLTVPSPLHF. DNA of the CDR3: TGTGCCAGCAGCCTCACAGTTCCTTCACCCCTCCACTTT.

The V call is TRBV3-1, the J call TRBJ1-1; TRBD1 matches 10 bases. Trimming cost V 1 base and J 4 bases; bases outside gene matches: 3. The CDR3 is made up of 15 amino acids. The germline CDR1 and CDR2 sequences are LGHDT and YNNKEL (reference sequence). The DNA for the CDR3 is TGTGCCAGCAGCCAAGCACGGACAGGGGGCACTGAAGCTTTCTTT. It specifies CASSQARTGGTEAFF.

This clonotype was seen repeatedly, ten times or more. The chain links TRBV29-1 to TRBJ2-3; D may correspond to TRBD1 or TRBD2 (5 bases each). CDR1 and CDR2 from the germline V gene are SQVTM and ANQGSEA. V shed 5 bases and J shed 0 bases, with 15 bases lying between them. The CDR3 loop spans 15 amino acids. The CDR3 bases are TGCAGCGTTCTCGGGGCGGATACTAGCACAGATACGCAGTATTTT. Translating it yields CSVLGADTSTDTQYF.

This clonotype was seen repeatedly, ten times or more. The rearrangement uses TRBV7-8 and TRBJ2-3; D possibly matches TRBD1 or TRBD2 (6 bases each). Germline V CDR1 and CDR2: SGHVS, FQNEAQ. The CDR3 is 15 amino acids. Trimming took 0 bases from V and 6 from J, leaving 13 bases between them. In DNA form, the CDR3 reads TGTGCCAGCAGCTTAGCCAAGGGGGGACGCGATACGCAGTATTTT. Its translation is CASSLAKGGRDTQYF.

V gene TRBV5-1 combines with J gene TRBJ2-5; perhaps TRBD2 as D (6 bases). With 3 bases removed from V and 2 bases from J, the gap between germline ends came to 11 bases. This CDR3 is 14 amino acids long. Looked up from germline, CDR1 is SGHRS and CDR2 is YFSETQ. DNA of the CDR3: TGCGCCAGCAGCTCGGCGGGGAGGCAAGAGACCCAGTACTTC. Protein: CASSSAGRQETQYF.

Only a few counts were recorded for this clonotype. V is TRBV20-1 and J is TRBJ2-4; D ambiguous. Germline V gene data show CDR1 as DFQATT and CDR2 as SNEGSKA (reference sequence). This CDR3 is built from 16 residues. The V end was cut by 0 bases, the J end by 1 base, with 13 bases between. The CDR3 spells CSARDRRPLAKNIQYF. Written as DNA, the CDR3 is TGCAGTGCTAGAGATCGAAGGCCCCTGGCCAAAAACATTCAGTACTTC.

This clonotype occurred a few times. The genes are TRBV11-2 and TRBJ2-1; no clear D gene. The CDR3 contains 14 residues. Germline V gene lookup returns CDR1 SGHAT and CDR2 FQNNGV. V dropped 5 bases and J dropped 8 bases, with 16 bases sitting between them. CDR3 nucleotides: TGTGCCAGCAGCCGCCTGGTCAACCCCGATGAGCAGTTCTTC. It codes for CASSRLVNPDEQFF.

V gene TRBV27 combines with J gene TRBJ2-1, with D perhaps matching TRBD1 (7 bases). Trimming stripped 3 bases from V and 7 bases from J, with 16 bases between. The CDR3 has 15 residues. Per germline, CDR1 MNHEY and CDR2 SMNVEV (reference sequence). CDR3 region: CASSFGAGGMNEQFF. In nucleotides, the CDR3 is TGTGCCAGCAGTTTCGGGGCAGGGGGGATGAATGAGCAGTTCTTC.

The sample holds a few counts of this clonotype. CDR3 amino acids: CASSELTGGNQPQHF. The DNA of the CDR3 is TGTGCCAGCAGTGAGCTGACAGGGGGCAATCAGCCCCAGCATTTT. The genes are TRBV6-2 or TRBV6-3 and TRBJ1-5; 8 nucleotides agree with TRBD1. This CDR3 is 15 amino acids long. Germline V gene sequence: CDR1 MNHEY, CDR2 SVGEGT. V gave up 5 bases and J gave up 2 bases; unmatched junction bases: 5.

This clonotype was recorded at least ten times. This chain links TRBV6-5 with TRBJ2-7; 7 bases match TRBD1. The CDR3 sequence is 14 residues long. The germline gives CDR1 MNHEY, CDR2 SVGAGI. V dropped 6 bases and J dropped 2; count of bases not matched to a gene: 7. The CDR3 here is CASRPRTGPYEQYV. The DNA for the CDR3 is TGTGCCAGCAGACCTCGGACAGGCCCCTACGAGCAGTACGTC.

This clonotype was counted only a few times. The V gene is TRBV7-2, the J gene TRBJ2-3; 10 bases are a match to TRBD2. CDR1 is SGHTA and CDR2 is FQGNSA in the germline V gene. The CDR3 contains 19 residues. V shed 1 base and J 6 bases; nucleotides not matched to a gene: 16. The CDR3 region has the DNA TGTGCCAGCAGCTTAGAGTGGGCTAGCGGGGGCTACCATGGGGATACGCAGTATTTT. Its protein product is CASSLEWASGGYHGDTQYF. The complete variable domain, with remaining parts taken from reference TRBV7-2 and TRBJ2-3, reads GAGVSQSPSNKVTEKGKDVELRCDPISGHTALYWYRQSLGQGLEFLIYFQGNSAPDKSGLPSDRFSAERTGGSVSTLTIQRTQQEDSAVYLCASSLEWASGGYHGDTQYFGPGTRLTVL.

This clonotype has ten or more counts. This chain joins TRBV5-6 and TRBJ2-1; 8 nucleotides agree with TRBD2. J was trimmed by 8 bases and V by 4 bases; bases with no gene match: 14. Germline V gives CDR1 SGHDT, CDR2 YYEEEE. The length of the CDR3 is 16 residues. The CDR3 loop reads CASSLRSGGLSDEQFF. The CDR3 bases are TGTGCCAGCAGCCTGAGGTCGGGGGGGCTCTCCGATGAGCAGTTCTTC.

The chain employs TRBV7-2 and TRBJ2-3, with a weak D call TRBD1 (5 bases). The CDR3 is made up of 16 amino acids. V lost 2 bases, J lost 0 bases, and 12 bases lay in between. Germline V gene data show CDR1 as SGHTA and CDR2 as FQGNSA. The CDR3, as DNA: TGTGCCAGCAGCTTATCTCCCAGGGCTAGCACAGATACGCAGTATTTT. Amino acid sequence: CASSLSPRASTDTQYF.

This clonotype was observed many times. At one boundary the junction diverges from the germline segment, which might be a read error. This chain links TRBV10-2 with TRBJ1-2; 8 positions agree with TRBD1. Germline-derived CDR1 and CDR2 are WSHSY and SAAADI. The CDR3 is 11 amino acids. CDR3 residues: CASSPGGGYTF. CDR3 bases: TGTGCCAGCAGTCCAGGGGGCGGCTACACCTTC.

This clonotype was seen at least ten times. V usage is TRBV5-1 and J usage is TRBJ2-1; 12 nucleotides match TRBD2. The CDR3 totals 17 residues. The germline gives CDR1 SGHRS, CDR2 YFSETQ. The V segment lost 6 bases and the J segment 1 base; nucleotides outside the gene matches: 8. The CDR3 DNA follows: TGCGCCAGCACCCCTACTAGCGGGGGGTATTCCTACAATGAGCAGTTCTTC. Protein: CASTPTSGGYSYNEQFF.

This clonotype has only a few counts. This chain joins TRBV27 and TRBJ1-5; D is uncertain. Trimming pared 0 bases from V and 6 bases from J, leaving 6 bases between. Germline loops: CDR1 MNHEY, CDR2 SMNVEV (reference sequence). The CDR3 has 13 amino acids. CDR3 coding DNA: TGTGCCAGCAGTTTATCGCCGGGTCAGCCCCAGCATTTT. Translation gives CASSLSPGQPQHF.

This clonotype was seen a handful of times. This rearrangement joins TRBV6-2 or TRBV6-3 to TRBJ1-5; TRBD1 aligns across 10 bases. Germline V gene sequence: CDR1 MNHEY, CDR2 SVGEGT. J was trimmed by 6 bases and V by 4 bases; bases with no gene match: 3. This CDR3 has 14 amino acids. CDR3 sequence reads: CASSWGQGFQPQHF. CDR3 nucleotides: TGTGCCAGCAGTTGGGGACAGGGGTTTCAGCCCCAGCATTTT.

This clonotype showed up many times. The chain recombines TRBV5-1 with TRBJ2-5; D perhaps matches TRBD1 (5 bases). The germline V and J ends were trimmed by 5 bases and 2 bases, with 13 bases remaining between them. The length of the CDR3 is 14 residues. CDR1 SGHRS and CDR2 YFSETQ come from the germline V gene. The CDR3, as DNA: TGCGCCAGCAGGAATTCGAGACAGCAAGAGACCCAGTACTTC. It yields the protein CASRNSRQQETQYF.

This chain connects TRBV20-1 to TRBJ2-2, with 7 bases lining up with TRBD1. The CDR3 spans 14 residues. CDR1 and CDR2 from the germline V gene are DFQATT and SNEGSKA (reference sequence). V lost 1 base and J lost 5; bases outside the gene matches: 4. In DNA, the CDR3 is TGCAGTGCTAGAGGAGCCAGGGGGACCGGGGAGCTGTTTTTT. Its translation: CSARGARGTGELFF.

This clonotype was seen a handful of times. The chain combines TRBV12-3 or TRBV12-4 with TRBJ2-3; 8 positions match TRBD2. This CDR3 is built from 16 residues. V was pared by 2 bases and J by 2 bases, with 6 bases of the junction left unmatched. The CDR3: CASSLMVAGPTDTQYF. DNA for the CDR3: TGTGCCAGCAGTTTAATGGTAGCGGGGCCCACAGATACGCAGTATTTT.

This clonotype has a count of ten or more. The chain carries TRBV5-1 and TRBJ2-2, with D possibly being TRBD1 (5 bases). The ends were cut back, 0 bases at V and 1 base at J, with 10 bases in the middle. Germline CDR1 SGHRS, CDR2 YFSETQ. The CDR3 contains 16 residues. The CDR3 is CASSLEVQGNTGELFF. In DNA, the CDR3 is TGCGCCAGCAGCTTGGAGGTCCAGGGGAACACCGGGGAGCTGTTTTTT. The whole variable domain, remainder taken from reference TRBV5-1 and TRBJ2-2, is KAGVTQTPRYLIKTRGQQVTLSCSPISGHRSVSWYQQTPGQGLQFLFEYFSETQRNKGNFPGRFSGRQFSNSRSEMNVSTLELGDSALYLCASSLEVQGNTGELFFGEGSRLTVL.

J is TRBJ1-1 and V is TRBV14, with a tentative D call TRBD1 (6 bases). The CDR3 has 18 residues. V dropped 3 bases and J dropped 1 base, with 21 bases sitting between them. Germline CDR1 and CDR2: SGHDN and FVKESK. CDR3 residues: CASSHQVGRGTSNTEAFF. Written as DNA, the CDR3 is TGTGCCAGCAGCCACCAGGTCGGGAGGGGGACTTCGAACACTGAAGCTTTCTTT.

This clonotype was counted once. The chain recombines TRBV7-2 with TRBJ1-5; 7 bases are a match to TRBD1. V lost 4 bases, J lost 2 bases, and 8 bases stayed unmatched. The CDR3 is 16 residues long. The germline CDR1 and CDR2 sequences are SGHTA and FQGNSA. DNA of the CDR3: TGTGCCAGCAGCTCCACCCCCACAGGGGGCAATCAGCCCCAGCATTTT. Protein: CASSSTPTGGNQPQHF. The full variable domain, in which reference TRBV7-2 and TRBJ1-5 provide the parts outside the CDR3, is GAGVSQSPSNKVTEKGKDVELRCDPISGHTALYWYRQSLGQGLEFLIYFQGNSAPDKSGLPSDRFSAERTGGSVSTLTIQRTQQEDSAVYLCASSSTPTGGNQPQHFGDGTRLSIL.

The J gene is TRBJ2-5, the V gene TRBV5-1; 8 nucleotides align to TRBD2. This CDR3 comprises 14 residues. The germline V gene has CDR1 SGHRS and CDR2 YFSETQ. The V and J ends lost 4 bases and 5 bases, in that order; junction bases with no gene match: 7. The CDR3 bases are TGCGCCAGCAGCGACGGACTAGCTCGGGAGACCCAGTACTTC. It codes for CASSDGLARETQYF.

This clonotype was seen a handful of times. The chain employs TRBV7-9 and TRBJ1-2; no clear D gene. The CDR3 is 13 residues long. The V end was cut by 1 base, the J end by 8 bases, with 11 bases between. Germline V gene data show CDR1 as SEHNR and CDR2 as FQNEAQ (reference sequence). The CDR3 coding sequence is TGTGCCAGCAGCTTAGAGGCTATCCCCGGCTACACCTTC. Its translation is CASSLEAIPGYTF.

This clonotype came up many times. This sequence joins TRBV6-2 or TRBV6-3 and TRBJ2-1, with D tentatively TRBD1 (6 bases). V was trimmed by 6 bases and J by 15 bases, leaving 21 bases between them. CDR1 MNHEY and CDR2 SVGEGT come from the germline V gene. The CDR3 loop spans 13 amino acids. CDR3 protein: CASRALGRPRGFF. In DNA, the CDR3 is TGTGCCAGCAGGGCCCTAGGACGGCCCAGGGGGTTCTTC.

This clonotype was seen repeatedly, ten times or more. The chain employs TRBV20-1 and TRBJ2-5, with TRBD2 as a possible D gene (5 bases). Germline CDR1 is DFQATT and CDR2 is SNEGSKA (reference sequence). The CDR3 is 12 amino acids. Trimming took 6 bases from V and 5 from J, leaving 13 bases between them. In nucleotides, the CDR3 is TGCAGTGCCCCGTCGGGGTACGAGACCCAGTACTTC. The encoded protein is CSAPSGYETQYF.

This chain connects TRBV15 to TRBJ2-3; 9 bases are a match to TRBD2. CDR3 length: 15 amino acids. Germline loops: CDR1 LNHNV, CDR2 YYDKDF (reference sequence). Trimming removed 6 bases from V and 6 bases from J; junction bases left unmatched: 10. The CDR3 region is CATREGLAGEDTQYF. In DNA, the CDR3 is TGTGCCACCAGAGAGGGATTAGCGGGGGAGGATACGCAGTATTTT.

This clonotype was observed a few times. The rearrangement joins TRBV29-1 to TRBJ2-5; unclear D gene. V was pared by 3 bases and J by 5 bases, with 7 bases between. Germline CDR1 reads SQVTM; CDR2 reads ANQGSEA. CDR3 size: 11 residues. In nucleotides, the CDR3 is TGCAGCGTTGAGACCACGGAGACCCAGTACTTC. Its protein product is CSVETTETQYF. Drawing the rest from reference TRBV29-1 and TRBJ2-5, the complete variable domain is SAVISQKPSRDICQRGTSLTIQCQVDSQVTMMFWYRQQPGQSLTLIATANQGSEATYESGFVIDKFPISRPNLTFSTLTVSNMSPEDSSIYLCSVETTETQYFGPGTRLLVL.